What follows are 23 T cell receptor beta chains derived from one specimen sequenced in a study of PD-1 blockade in classical Hodgkin lymphoma. Each patient experienced a relapse that followed autologous stem cell transplantation, and brentuximab vedotin exposure varied. The assay was immunoSEQ multiplex PCR, and TCRdb's table has in-frame clones only and misses some. Counted here are nearly 55,000 clones, approximately 84% occurring once; the ten biggest clones make up around 15%. The sequenced sample was peripheral blood mononuclear cells (PBMCs), obtained at baseline. The source is a human donor with classical Hodgkin lymphoma.

This chain connects TRBV7-2 to TRBJ2-7, with D unresolved. Germline CDR1 is SGHTA and CDR2 is FQGNSA. The CDR3 has 13 amino acids. Trimming pared 6 bases from V and 2 bases from J, leaving 11 bases between. CDR3 DNA sequence: TGTGCCAGCAGAAAAGAAGGGACCTACGAGCAGTACTTC. It encodes CASRKEGTYEQYF.

This clone was seen more than once but under ten times. The rearrangement uses TRBV21-1 and TRBJ2-1; whether TRBD2, the table's D call, matches the DNA was not checked. TRBV21-1 is a pseudogene. The CDR3 loop spans 17 amino acids. The CDR3: CASSKVGLAGGENEQFF. DNA for the CDR3: TGTGCCAGCAGCAAAGTCGGACTAGCGGGAGGAGAAAATGAGCAGTTCTTC.

V gene TRBV5-4 combines with J gene TRBJ2-1, with 9 bases matching TRBD2. The trim removed 4 bases at V and 8 bases at J, leaving 10 bases unmatched. The CDR3 totals 15 residues. Germline V gene data show CDR1 as SGHNT and CDR2 as YYREEE (reference sequence). The CDR3 DNA reads TGTGCCAGCAGCCCCGTGGCTAGCGGGATTTATGAGCAGTTCTTC. It specifies CASSPVASGIYEQFF.

This chain uses TRBV7-2 with TRBJ2-3; D unclear. Germline V lookup: CDR1 SGHTA, CDR2 FQGNSA. The V end lost 1 base, the J end lost 6 bases, and 8 bases lay between the germline ends. CDR3 length: 13 residues. CDR3 residues: CASSLGVKDTQYF. Written as DNA, the CDR3 is TGTGCCAGCAGCTTAGGAGTAAAGGATACGCAGTATTTT.

The gene calls are TRBV4-1 and TRBJ2-7; possibly TRBD1 for D (7 bases). In germline, CDR1 is MGHRA, CDR2 YSYEKL. V was shortened by 4 bases and J by 3 bases, with 13 bases between the two germline ends. The CDR3 runs 14 residues. CDR3 region: CASSPRQGGYEQYF. In DNA, the CDR3 is TGCGCCAGCAGCCCCCGGCAGGGGGGCTACGAGCAGTACTTC.

V is TRBV11-3 and J is TRBJ1-1; D ambiguous. Germline CDR1 SGHNT, CDR2 YENEEA. The CDR3 sequence is 13 residues long. V lost 3 bases to trimming and J lost 7 bases, with 12 bases between them. The CDR3 DNA is TGTGCCAGCAGCTTCCACGGACGGTTTGAAGCTTTCTTT. Translating it yields CASSFHGRFEAFF.

V gene TRBV4-3 combines with J gene TRBJ1-1; D remains ambiguous. Germline CDR1 is LGHNA and CDR2 is YSLEER. This CDR3 comprises 14 residues. Between the trimmed V and J ends, which lost 1 base and 6 bases, there was a span of 12 bases. CDR3 DNA: TGCGCCAGCAGCCAAGGGGCTTACGAACCTGAAGCTTTCTTT. This codes for CASSQGAYEPEAFF.

This clone occurred a few times. V gene TRBV7-9 combines with J gene TRBJ2-6; TRBD2 is a possible D gene (5 bases). The germline V and J ends were trimmed by 4 bases and 0 bases, with 19 bases remaining between them. Germline V gene lookup returns CDR1 SEHNR and CDR2 FQNEAQ (reference sequence). This CDR3 spans 19 amino acids. CDR3 sequence reads: CASSSKAASTSSGANVLTF. The CDR3 nucleotides read TGTGCCAGCAGCTCCAAGGCTGCTAGCACTTCCTCTGGGGCCAACGTCCTGACTTTC. The full variable domain, its missing parts supplied by reference TRBV7-9 and TRBJ2-6, is DTGVSQNPRHKITKRGQNVTFRCDPISEHNRLYWYRQTLGQGPEFLTYFQNEAQLEKSRLLSDRFSAERPKGSFSTLEIQRTEQGDSAMYLCASSSKAASTSSGANVLTFGAGSRLTVL.

The rearrangement joins TRBV18 to TRBJ1-1, with 7 bases aligning to TRBD1. The CDR3 length is 12 residues. J was trimmed by 8 bases and V by 4 bases; bases with no gene match: 4. Germline V lookup: CDR1 KGHSH, CDR2 LQKENI. CDR3 sequence: CASSLTDREAFF. The CDR3 coding sequence is TGTGCCAGCTCACTGACGGACAGGGAAGCTTTCTTT.

This clone was found many times. The J gene is TRBJ1-2, the V gene TRBV19; D ambiguous. V was trimmed by 6 bases and J by 6 bases, leaving 14 bases between them. Germline CDR1 LNHDA, CDR2 SQIVND (reference sequence). The CDR3 has 13 residues. CDR3 region: CASSILWEHGYTF. For the CDR3, the DNA is TGTGCCAGTAGCATTCTATGGGAGCATGGCTACACCTTC.

This chain connects TRBV9 to TRBJ2-1; 14 bases agree with TRBD2. Germline V CDR1 and CDR2: SGDLS, YYNGEE. Trimming removed 3 bases from V and 8 bases from J; junction bases left unmatched: 7. This CDR3 has 16 amino acids. CDR3 loop: CASSEGLAGVGYEQFF. Written as DNA, the CDR3 is TGTGCCAGCAGCGAGGGACTAGCGGGAGTTGGCTATGAGCAGTTCTTC.

V and J are TRBV5-1 and TRBJ2-1; 10 nucleotides match TRBD2. Trimming removed 4 bases from V and 6 bases from J; junction bases left unmatched: 10. The CDR3 is 16 residues long. Germline CDR1 and CDR2: SGHRS and YFSETQ. The chain's CDR3 is CASSRSSGSNRNEQFF. For the CDR3, the DNA is TGCGCCAGCAGCCGGTCTAGCGGGAGTAATCGCAATGAGCAGTTCTTC.

A single count supports this clone. The chain couples TRBV14 to TRBJ2-1; TRBD1 aligns across 8 bases. This CDR3 contains 13 residues. CDR1 is SGHDN, CDR2 FVKESK, per germline. V shed 1 base and J 14 bases; nucleotides not matched to a gene: 7. The CDR3 nucleotides are TGTGCCAGCAGCCAAGTGAGACAGGGGAGAGAGTTCTTC. This encodes CASSQVRQGREFF.

DNA of the CDR3: TGTGCCAGCTCCCCACTGACAGGCCAAGATCATGAAAAACTGTTTTTT. Amino acid sequence: CASSPLTGQDHEKLFF. This chain joins TRBV7-9 and TRBJ1-4; tentatively, D is TRBD1 (6 bases). The CDR3 covers 16 residues. Trimming shortened V by 8 bases and J by 6 bases, and 22 bases separated the two germline ends. From germline, CDR1 is SEHNR and CDR2 FQNEAQ (reference sequence).

This chain uses TRBV19 with TRBJ1-2; 9 bases fit TRBD1. Germline CDR1 is LNHDA and CDR2 is SQIVND (reference sequence). Germline trimming cut 4 bases from V and 6 bases from J; bases unmatched to any gene: 9. The CDR3 consists of 15 residues. DNA of the CDR3: TGTGCCAGTAGTAGGGCGGGACAGGGATGGGATGGCTACACCTTC. It specifies CASSRAGQGWDGYTF.

V is TRBV7-2 and J is TRBJ2-5; no clear D. Trimming removed 3 bases at V and 4 bases at J, with 9 bases between. The CDR3 runs 13 residues. The germline CDR1 and CDR2 sequences are SGHTA and FQGNSA. The CDR3 is CASSFWRTETQYF. CDR3 nucleotide sequence: TGTGCCAGCAGCTTCTGGAGAACAGAGACCCAGTACTTC.

The chain employs TRBV7-9 and TRBJ1-2; 8 bases agree with TRBD1. Unmatched junction bases numbered 10, after V lost 5 bases and J lost 2 bases. Germline V gene data show CDR1 as SEHNR and CDR2 as FQNEAQ (reference sequence). The CDR3 extends over 16 amino acids. CDR3 in amino acids: CASSLPGQGLNYGYTF. DNA of the CDR3: TGTGCCAGCAGCCTACCCGGACAGGGCCTAAACTATGGCTACACCTTC.

The rearrangement uses TRBV6-1 and TRBJ2-6, with D possibly TRBD2 on 5 matching bases. This CDR3 is built from 14 residues. Looked up from germline, CDR1 is MNHNS and CDR2 is SASEGT. The CDR3 sequence: CASKGLSGANVLTF. The CDR3 nucleotides read TGTGCTTCCAAAGGACTCTCTGGGGCCAACGTCCTGACTTTC.

The chain couples TRBV6-1 to TRBJ2-1; TRBD2 matches 8 bases. The germline CDR1 and CDR2 sequences are MNHNS and SASEGT. Trimming took 4 bases from V and 3 from J; bases not matched to a gene: 17. The CDR3 sequence is 19 residues long. The CDR3 DNA follows: TGTGCCAGCAGTGTGTTAGGAGGACTAGCAGACCGCAGCTACAATGAGCAGTTCTTC. Protein product: CASSVLGGLADRSYNEQFF.

The genes are TRBV11-3 and TRBJ2-2; D gene ambiguous. CDR1 and CDR2 from the germline V gene are SGHNT and YENEEA. The CDR3 totals 15 residues. Trimming pared 5 bases from V and 6 bases from J, leaving 16 bases between. CDR3 in DNA: TGTGCCAGCAGCCCCACGATAGAAGGTTCCGGGGAGCTGTTTTTT. The encoded protein is CASSPTIEGSGELFF.

J is TRBJ2-7 and V is TRBV18; 15 nucleotides match TRBD2. The CDR3 is made up of 14 amino acids. V lost 6 bases to trimming and J lost 5 bases; unmatched junction nucleotides: 2. In germline, CDR1 is KGHSH, CDR2 LQKENI. The CDR3 region is CASSGLAGGDEQYV. CDR3 DNA sequence: TGTGCCAGCTCGGGACTAGCGGGAGGTGACGAGCAGTACGTC.

This clone was observed once. The gene calls are TRBV30 and TRBJ2-6; D is unresolved. V was clipped by 5 bases and J by 0 bases, with 11 bases between them. The CDR3 has 15 residues. CDR1 and CDR2 (germline): GTSNPN, SVGIG (reference sequence). The CDR3 sequence is CAWALLGSGANVLTF. The CDR3 DNA follows: TGTGCCTGGGCGCTTCTTGGCTCTGGGGCCAACGTCCTGACTTTC.

This chain joins TRBV13 and TRBJ2-5; D may be TRBD2 (6 bases). V was clipped by 0 bases and J by 4 bases, with 6 bases between them. CDR1 is PRHDT and CDR2 is FYEKMQ in the germline V gene (reference sequence). The CDR3 loop spans 13 amino acids. CDR3 bases: TGTGCCAGCAGCTTAGGCGGGAGAGAGACCCAGTACTTC. Amino acids: CASSLGGRETQYF. The whole variable domain, remainder taken from reference TRBV13 and TRBJ2-5, is AAGVIQSPRHLIKEKRETATLKCYPIPRHDTVYWYQQGPGQDPQFLISFYEKMQSDKGSIPDRFSAQQFSDYHSELNMSSLELGDSALYFCASSLGGRETQYFGPGTRLLVL.